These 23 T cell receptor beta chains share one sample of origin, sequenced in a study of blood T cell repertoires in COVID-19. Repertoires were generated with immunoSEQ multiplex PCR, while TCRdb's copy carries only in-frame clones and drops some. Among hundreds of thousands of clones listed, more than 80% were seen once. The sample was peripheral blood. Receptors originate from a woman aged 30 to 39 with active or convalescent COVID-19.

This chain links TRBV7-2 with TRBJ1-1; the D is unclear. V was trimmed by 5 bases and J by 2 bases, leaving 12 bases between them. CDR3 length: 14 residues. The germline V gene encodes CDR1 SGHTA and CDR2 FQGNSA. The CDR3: CASSREVSNTEAFF. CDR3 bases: TGTGCCAGCAGCCGTGAGGTGTCTAACACTGAAGCTTTCTTT. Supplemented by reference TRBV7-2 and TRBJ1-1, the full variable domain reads GAGVSQSPSNKVTEKGKDVELRCDPISGHTALYWYRQSLGQGLEFLIYFQGNSAPDKSGLPSDRFSAERTGGSVSTLTIQRTQQEDSAVYLCASSREVSNTEAFFGQGTRLTVV.

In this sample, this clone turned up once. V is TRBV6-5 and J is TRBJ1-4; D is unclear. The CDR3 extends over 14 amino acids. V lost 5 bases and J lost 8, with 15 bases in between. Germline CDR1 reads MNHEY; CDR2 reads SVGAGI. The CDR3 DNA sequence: TGTGCCAGCAGTATAACTCCCCAGGAAGAAAAACTGTTTTTT. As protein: CASSITPQEEKLFF.

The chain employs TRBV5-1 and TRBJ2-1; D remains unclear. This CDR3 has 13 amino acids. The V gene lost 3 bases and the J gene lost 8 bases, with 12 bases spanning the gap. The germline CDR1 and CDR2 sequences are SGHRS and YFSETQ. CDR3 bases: TGCGCCAGCAGCTACCGCCCCGGAGATGAGCAGTTCTTC. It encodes CASSYRPGDEQFF. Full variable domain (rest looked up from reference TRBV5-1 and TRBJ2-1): KAGVTQTPRYLIKTRGQQVTLSCSPISGHRSVSWYQQTPGQGLQFLFEYFSETQRNKGNFPGRFSGRQFSNSRSEMNVSTLELGDSALYLCASSYRPGDEQFFGPGTRLTVL.

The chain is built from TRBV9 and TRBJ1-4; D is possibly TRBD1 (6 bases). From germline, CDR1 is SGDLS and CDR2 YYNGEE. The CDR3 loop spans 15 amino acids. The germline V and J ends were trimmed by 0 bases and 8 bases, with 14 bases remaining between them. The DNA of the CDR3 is TGTGCCAGCAGCGTAGTTACAGGGATAGGGGAAAAACTGTTTTTT. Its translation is CASSVVTGIGEKLFF.

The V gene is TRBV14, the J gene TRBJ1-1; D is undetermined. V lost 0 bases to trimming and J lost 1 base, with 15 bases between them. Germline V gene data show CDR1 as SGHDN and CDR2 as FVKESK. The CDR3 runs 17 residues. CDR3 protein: CASSQDPLTTWNTEAFF. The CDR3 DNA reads TGTGCCAGCAGCCAAGATCCTCTCACGACATGGAACACTGAAGCTTTCTTT. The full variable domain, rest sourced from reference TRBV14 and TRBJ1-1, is EAGVTQFPSHSVIEKGQTVTLRCDPISGHDNLYWYRRVMGKEIKFLLHFVKESKQDESGMPNNRFLAERTGGTYSTLKVQPAELEDSGVYFCASSQDPLTTWNTEAFFGQGTRLTVV.

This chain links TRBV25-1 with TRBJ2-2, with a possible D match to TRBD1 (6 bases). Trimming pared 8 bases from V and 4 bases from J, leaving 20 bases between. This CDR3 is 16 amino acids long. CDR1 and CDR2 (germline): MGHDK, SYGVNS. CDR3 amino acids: CASEMTGGQVTGELFF. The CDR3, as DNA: TGTGCCAGCGAGATGACAGGTGGGCAGGTCACCGGGGAGCTGTTTTTT.

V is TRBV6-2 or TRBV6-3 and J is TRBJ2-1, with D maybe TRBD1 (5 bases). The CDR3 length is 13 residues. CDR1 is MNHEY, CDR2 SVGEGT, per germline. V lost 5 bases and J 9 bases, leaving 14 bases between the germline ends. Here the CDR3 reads CASSTQGPGEQFF. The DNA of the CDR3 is TGTGCCAGCAGTACTCAGGGTCCGGGTGAGCAGTTCTTC.

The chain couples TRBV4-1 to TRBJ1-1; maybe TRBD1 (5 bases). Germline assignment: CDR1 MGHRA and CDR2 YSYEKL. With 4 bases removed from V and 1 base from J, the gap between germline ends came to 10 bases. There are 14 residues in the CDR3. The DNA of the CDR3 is TGCGCCAGCAGCCCAGGGCAGGGGAACACTGAAGCTTTCTTT. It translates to CASSPGQGNTEAFF.

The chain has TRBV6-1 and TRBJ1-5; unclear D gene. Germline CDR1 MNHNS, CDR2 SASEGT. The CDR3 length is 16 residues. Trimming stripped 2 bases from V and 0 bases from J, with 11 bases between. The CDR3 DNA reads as TGTGCCAGCAGTGAATCGGTCTCGAATAGCAATCAGCCCCAGCATTTT. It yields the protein CASSESVSNSNQPQHF.

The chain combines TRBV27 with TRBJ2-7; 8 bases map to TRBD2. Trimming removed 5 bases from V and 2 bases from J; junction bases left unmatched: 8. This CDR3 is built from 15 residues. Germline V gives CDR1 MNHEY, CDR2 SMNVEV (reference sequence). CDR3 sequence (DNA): TGTGCCAGCAGTCCCGGGACTAGTGGGGCCTACGAGCAGTACTTC. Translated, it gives CASSPGTSGAYEQYF.

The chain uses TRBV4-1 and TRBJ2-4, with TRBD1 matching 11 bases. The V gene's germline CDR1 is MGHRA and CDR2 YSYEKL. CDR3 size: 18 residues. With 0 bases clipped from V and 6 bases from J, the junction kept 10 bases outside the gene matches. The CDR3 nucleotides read TGCGCCAGCAGCCAAGATCTTGTAGGACAGGGGGCTAGAAACATTCAGTACTTC. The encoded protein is CASSQDLVGQGARNIQYF.

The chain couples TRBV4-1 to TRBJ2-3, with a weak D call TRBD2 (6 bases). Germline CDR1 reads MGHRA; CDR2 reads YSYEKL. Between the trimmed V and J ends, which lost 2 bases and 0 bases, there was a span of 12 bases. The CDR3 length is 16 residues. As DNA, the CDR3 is TGCGCCAGCAGCCAACTCCTAGGGACTAGCACAGATACGCAGTATTTT. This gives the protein CASSQLLGTSTDTQYF.

The CDR3 coding sequence is TGTGCCAGCAGCTCCGGGACAGGCTCTGAAGCTTTCTTT. Translating gives CASSSGTGSEAFF. This chain links TRBV13 with TRBJ1-1, with 8 bases identical to TRBD1. The germline gives CDR1 PRHDT, CDR2 FYEKMQ (reference sequence). V trimming: 4 bases; J trimming: 6 bases; junction bases outside the gene matches: 4. The length of the CDR3 is 13 residues.

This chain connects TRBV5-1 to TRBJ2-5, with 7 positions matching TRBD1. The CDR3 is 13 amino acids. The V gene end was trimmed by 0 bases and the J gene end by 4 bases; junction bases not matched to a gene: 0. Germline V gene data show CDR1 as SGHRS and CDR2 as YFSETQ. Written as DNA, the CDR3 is TGCGCCAGCAGCTTGGGGACAGGAGAGACCCAGTACTTC. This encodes CASSLGTGETQYF.

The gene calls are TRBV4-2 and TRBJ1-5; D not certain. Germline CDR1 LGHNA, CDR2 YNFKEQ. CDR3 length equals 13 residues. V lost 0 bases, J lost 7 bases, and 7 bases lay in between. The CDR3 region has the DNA TGTGCCAGCAGCCAAGATACTTACCAGCCCCAGCATTTT. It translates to CASSQDTYQPQHF.

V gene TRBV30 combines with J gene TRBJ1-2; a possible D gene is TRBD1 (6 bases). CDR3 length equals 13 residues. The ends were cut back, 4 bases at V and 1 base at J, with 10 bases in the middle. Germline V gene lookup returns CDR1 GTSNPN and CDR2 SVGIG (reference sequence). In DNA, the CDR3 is TGTGCCTGGACAACAGGGAGTAACTATGGCTACACCTTC. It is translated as CAWTTGSNYGYTF.

CDR3 sequence: CASSIMARDRWDTEAFF. CDR3 coding DNA: TGTGCCAGTAGTATAATGGCCAGGGATCGGTGGGACACTGAAGCTTTCTTT. The J gene is TRBJ1-1, the V gene TRBV19; tentative D call: TRBD1 (5 bases). Per germline, CDR1 LNHDA and CDR2 SQIVND (reference sequence). The V end was cut by 2 bases, the J end by 3 bases, with 19 bases between. CDR3 length: 17 residues.

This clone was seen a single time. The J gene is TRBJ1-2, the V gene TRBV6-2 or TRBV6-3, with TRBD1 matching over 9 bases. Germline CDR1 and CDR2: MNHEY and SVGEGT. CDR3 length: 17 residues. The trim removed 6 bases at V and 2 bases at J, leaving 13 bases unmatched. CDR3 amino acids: CASSSYNRQGDNYGYTF. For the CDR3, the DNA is TGTGCCAGCAGCTCGTATAATCGACAGGGGGACAACTATGGCTACACCTTC.

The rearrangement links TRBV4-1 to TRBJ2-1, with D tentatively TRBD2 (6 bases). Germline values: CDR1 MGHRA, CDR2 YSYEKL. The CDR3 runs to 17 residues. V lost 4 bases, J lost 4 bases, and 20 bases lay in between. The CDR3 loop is CASSPIKEASVYNEQFF. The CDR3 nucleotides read TGCGCCAGCAGCCCCATCAAGGAAGCTAGCGTGTACAATGAGCAGTTCTTC.

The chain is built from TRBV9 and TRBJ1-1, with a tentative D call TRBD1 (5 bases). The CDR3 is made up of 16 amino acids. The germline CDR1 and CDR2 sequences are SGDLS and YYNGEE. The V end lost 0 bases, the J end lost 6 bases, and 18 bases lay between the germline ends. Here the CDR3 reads CASSVGGRVKGAEAFF. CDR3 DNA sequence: TGTGCCAGCAGCGTAGGGGGGAGGGTAAAGGGCGCTGAAGCTTTCTTT.

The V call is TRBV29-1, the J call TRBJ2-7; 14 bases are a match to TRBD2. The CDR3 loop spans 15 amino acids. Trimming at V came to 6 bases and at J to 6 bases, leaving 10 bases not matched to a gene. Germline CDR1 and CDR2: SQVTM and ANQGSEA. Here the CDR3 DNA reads TGCAGCGTCGCAATGGGACTAGCGGGAGTAAGCGAGCAGTACTTC. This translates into CSVAMGLAGVSEQYF.

The CDR3 loop is CATSRGLAGIDGRSYNEQFF. DNA for the CDR3: TGTGCCACCAGCAGAGGACTAGCGGGGATAGATGGTCGGTCCTACAATGAGCAGTTCTTC. The chain is built from TRBV15 and TRBJ2-1; 11 nucleotides align to TRBD2. Germline V lookup: CDR1 LNHNV, CDR2 YYDKDF (reference sequence). Unmatched junction bases numbered 12, after V lost 1 base and J lost 1 base. There are 20 residues in the CDR3.

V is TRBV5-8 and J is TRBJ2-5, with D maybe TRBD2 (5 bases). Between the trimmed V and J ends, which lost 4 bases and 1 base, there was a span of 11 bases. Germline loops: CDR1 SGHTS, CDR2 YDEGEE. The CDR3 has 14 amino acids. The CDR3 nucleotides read TGTGCCAGCAGCCCCTATCGGGGCCAAGAGACCCAGTACTTC. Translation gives CASSPYRGQETQYF.